Described below is a single T cell receptor beta chain sequence and its context. Its cognate antigen has yet to be identified. Qualities for individual bases were not recorded, and no much larger clone is one base off. This specimen belongs to a study of T cells in Graves' hyperthyroidism and ophthalmopathy (dated by TCRdb to between 2018 and 2021). Regarding the research as a whole: A discovery cohort of about a hundred patients, 43 with Graves' ophthalmopathy and fewer than 65 with stable Graves' hyperthyroidism, was used to find distinguishing TCR V-J signatures. Whether ophthalmopathy could be predicted prospectively was tested in an independent validation cohort made up of approximately 19 hyperthyroidism patients plus 17 patients who later progressed to ophthalmopathy. For training and testing, the 110 or so patients in the discovery cohort were randomly divided in a 7:3 ratio. Following sampling, methimazole starting at 30 mg daily was given to hyperthyroidism patients, and high-dose intravenous methylprednisolone was given to ophthalmopathy patients. According to the paper, TCR Vbeta CDR3 sequencing was carried out on some 130 peripheral blood samples, which came from over 40 ophthalmopathy, around 75 hyperthyroidism and approximately 17 progressor patients. In addition, the study compared T-cell repertoires in thyroid tissue and in blood from roughly six Graves' hyperthyroidism patients. Broad study findings and their caveats: In validation, the model predicted progression to ophthalmopathy with around 71% sensitivity and approximately 74% specificity, a median of around 6.6 months before onset. Most expanded thyroid clonotypes (frequency above 0.001) were also detected in blood, suggesting blood repertoires may reflect thyroid immune responses. A model built on a 13 V-J signature distinguished ophthalmopathy from stable hyperthyroidism, reaching around 88% sensitivity and around 81% specificity in cross-validation and 80%/75% in testing. Sample size was not statistically predetermined, and investigators were not blinded to group allocation.

The TCR beta CDR3 regions were amplified from the RNA transcripts. The TCR CDR3 was subjected to a first round of RT-PCR using the HTBI primer set and the Qiagen OneStep RT-PCR kit. A second multiplex PCR round built the libraries, followed by size selection and purification. The libraries were sequenced on an Illumina HiSeq2000 using paired-end 100 bp reads. Per the source publication's procedure: SOAPnuke was used to process the raw data, with reads discarded if the reads contained adapters or uncalled bases, had a mean Phred below 15, or lacked an exact constant-primer or identifier match. High-quality paired reads were merged using COPE v1.2.5, and each unique nucleotide sequence was defined as a clonotype. MiTCR v1.1 was used to align the clonotypes against IMGT TRBV, TRBD and TRBJ reference segments. Analysis was restricted to V-J combinations with a frequency above 0.0001, which covered roughly 99% of repertoires. A TCS score was defined as the ratio of F50 (clonal expansion) to E x V (chaos), with BLOSUM62-based TCRdist applied between CDR3 peptides within each V-J. Welch's t-statistics and random forest reduced around 550 V-J features to 10 to 15, which were used in a naive Bayes classifier (R e1071). TCRdb reworked the public reads: Q25 trimming with fastp, MiXCR clone assembly, productive beta chains retained. Under each unique CDR3 protein, matching rows form one entry showing the most common genes and DNA. TCRdb's processing, not the authors' own work, is the source of the V and J calls. For this sample there are just over 550,000 distinct CDR3 sequences; roughly 50% appear just once. The ten largest account for roughly 8.2% of the sample.

The CDR3, from cysteine to phenylalanine, totals 12 residues. Only the CDR3 region is kept as DNA, spanning 36 bases read in frame from base 1. Ends trimmed: V by 1 base, J by 6 bases; bases unmatched to a gene: 1. For CDR1 and CDR2, the germline V gene lists SQVTM and ANQGSEA. Graves' hyperthyroidism was defined as stable when no progression to ophthalmopathy occurred over 18 months of follow-up. Hyperthyroidism patients were newly diagnosed, with disease duration under 2 months, and aged 18 to 65 years. Any patient with an uncontrolled infection, another autoimmune disease, pregnancy or lactation was excluded. Diagnoses relied on clinical symptoms, serum thyroxine and TRAb, thyroid ultrasound and orbital computed tomography. Total RNA was extracted using Trizol reagent, and RNA quality was assessed on an Agilent 2100 Bioanalyzer.

The sample was peripheral blood or thyroid tissue (not recorded which). This receptor was identified in a woman between 18 and 30 years old with Graves' hyperthyroidism. Donor details come from another sample of the same person, matched by shared clones. This chain joins TRBV29-1 to TRBJ1-2, and TRBD1 aligns with 8 junction nucleotides. CDR3 protein: CSVEVDRDGYTF. In nucleotide form, the sequence is TGCAGCGTTGAAGTGGACAGGGATGGCTACACCTTC.